What follows are 7 T cell receptor beta chains derived from one specimen sequenced in a study of cytomegalovirus exposure and HLA in healthy donors. The study ran its PCR with 60 Vbeta and 13 Jbeta primers. TCRdb keeps only in-frame clones here, not all; method: immunoSEQ multiplex PCR. Of fewer than 150,000 clones in the sample, 65% to 80% were seen once. The sample taken for sequencing was PBMCs. These receptor sequences come from a man aged 35-49 years in good health and CMV-seronegative.

The rearrangement links TRBV7-7 to TRBJ2-5, with 7 bases identical to TRBD1. Germline CDR1 reads SSHAT; CDR2 reads FNYEAQ (reference sequence). The trim removed 1 base at V and 7 bases at J, leaving 9 bases unmatched. This CDR3 comprises 15 residues. The CDR3 region is CASSLETGYLVTQYF. The DNA for the CDR3 is TGTGCCAGCAGCTTAGAGACAGGGTATTTGGTGACCCAGTACTTC.

This clone was counted a few times. J is TRBJ1-2 and V is TRBV28, with D hard to call. The CDR3 runs to 12 residues. The germline V gene encodes CDR1 MDHEN and CDR2 SYDVKM. The ends were cut back, 5 bases at V and 4 bases at J, with 8 bases in the middle. This CDR3 is CASSPDTYGYTF. The CDR3 bases are TGTGCCAGCAGTCCAGACACCTATGGCTACACCTTC.

V gene TRBV14 combines with J gene TRBJ2-7; TRBD1 agrees at 7 bases. The CDR3 is 14 amino acids. V dropped 4 bases and J dropped 3; count of bases not matched to a gene: 6. Germline loops: CDR1 SGHDN, CDR2 FVKESK. The CDR3 nucleotides read TGTGCCAGCAGCCCAGGGACAGTAGGCTACGAGCAGTACTTC. It translates to CASSPGTVGYEQYF.

Points on this clone: Distinct nucleotide sequences in the sample also encode this CDR3. CDR3 nucleotides: TGTGCCATCAGTGAGGGAGGGAGGGGCAGCTACGAGCAGTACTTC. Translated: CAISEGGRGSYEQYF. This chain links TRBV10-3 with TRBJ2-7; 7 nucleotides agree with TRBD2. V trimming: 2 bases; J trimming: 3 bases; junction bases outside the gene matches: 7. Germline V gene data show CDR1 as ENHRY and CDR2 as SYGVKD. The CDR3 is 15 amino acids.

V usage is TRBV27 and J usage is TRBJ2-1; 13 bases are shared with TRBD2. V was clipped by 6 bases and J by 9 bases; unmatched bases: 8. The CDR3 spans 15 residues. The germline CDR1 and CDR2 sequences are MNHEY and SMNVEV (reference sequence). This CDR3 is CASRNGLAGAVEQFF. The CDR3 DNA reads TGTGCCAGCAGAAACGGACTAGCGGGAGCAGTTGAGCAGTTCTTC.

This rearrangement joins TRBV5-1 to TRBJ2-3, with a tentative D call TRBD2 (5 bases). Trimming took off 2 bases at V and 2 bases at J, with 9 bases between the two ends. The CDR3 consists of 14 residues. Germline V CDR1 and CDR2: SGHRS, YFSETQ. The CDR3 sequence is CASSFGLLTDTQYF. In DNA form, the CDR3 reads TGCGCCAGCAGCTTCGGACTTCTCACAGATACGCAGTATTTT.

This chain joins TRBV27 and TRBJ1-2, with 9 positions matching TRBD1. Per germline, CDR1 MNHEY and CDR2 SMNVEV (reference sequence). The CDR3 is made up of 14 amino acids. Germline trimming cut 5 bases from V and 3 bases from J; bases unmatched to any gene: 4. CDR3 in amino acids: CASSLRDRDYGYTF. The CDR3 coding sequence is TGTGCCAGCAGTCTCCGGGACAGGGACTATGGCTACACCTTC.